The rows below give T cell receptor beta chains drawn from one sample of a study of blood T cell repertoires in COVID-19. Assay: immunoSEQ multiplex PCR; the TCRdb copy retains only in-frame clones and omits some. The sample has some 220,000 clones, 65% to 90% seen once; the top ten hold around 9.5%. The sequencing input was peripheral blood. Receptors originate from a man aged 50 or older with active or convalescent COVID-19. Each CDR3 is given with its conserved first and last residue. A D gene is named only where the DNA matches it firmly. Some rows have no size entry. The others give once, few or many, or a class for an expanded clone.

>TRBD2|TRBV2|NA|TRBJ2-1
TGTGCCAGCATCCTTGGACTAGCGGTAAATGAGCAGTTCTTC
CASILGLAVNEQFF
>NA|TRBV18|NA|TRBJ1-2
TGTGCCAGCTCACCACAGGCAGGGTATGGCTACACCTTC
CASSPQAGYGYTF
>NA|TRBV10-3|NA|TRBJ1-4
TGTGCCACAAAGACAGCAACTAATGAAAAACTGTTTTTT
CATKTATNEKLFF
>TRBD1|TRBV28|NA|TRBJ1-2
TGTGCCAGCGGGACAGATTATGGCTACACCTTC
CASGTDYGYTF
>NA|TRBV7-2|NA|TRBJ2-7
TGTGCCAGCAGCTTCGGCGGTTCCCCTTACGAGCAGTACTTC
CASSFGGSPYEQYF
>NA|TRBV10-1|NA|TRBJ2-1
TGCGCCAGCAGTGGGGGGCCGGGGAGGGACAATGAGCAGTTCTTC
CASSGGPGRDNEQFF
>TRBD1|TRBV28|NA|TRBJ2-5
TGTGCCAGCAGAACGGACAGGGGGCATACCCAAGAGACCCAGTACTTC
CASRTDRGHTQETQYF
>NA|TRBV29-1|NA|TRBJ1-1
TGCAGCGTTGTTCCAGTGAACACTGAAGCTTTCTTT
CSVVPVNTEAFF
>NA|TRBV9|once|TRBJ2-5
TGTGCCAGCAGCGTAGTGCCAGGGGAAGAGACCCAGTACTTC
CASSVVPGEETQYF
>NA|TRBV5-1|NA|TRBJ2-2
TGCGCCAGCAGCTTTAGGTGGGACTCCGGGGAGCTGTTTTTT
CASSFRWDSGELFF
>NA|TRBV6-5|NA|TRBJ2-1
TGTGCCAGCAGTTACTCGAATAGCAATGAGCAGTTCTTC
CASSYSNSNEQFF
>NA|TRBV7-2|NA|TRBJ2-7
TGTGCCAGCAGCTTACAGGGTGGAATCTCTGGGGAGCAGTACTTC
CASSLQGGISGEQYF
>NA|TRBV25-1|once|TRBJ1-3
TGTGCCAGCAGTGAGTCTTACTCTGGAAACACCATATATTTT
CASSESYSGNTIYF
>TRBD1|TRBV6-5|NA|TRBJ1-4
TGTGCCAGCAAGGGGGCCCAGGGTTGGGAAAAACTGTTTTTT
CASKGAQGWEKLFF
>NA|TRBV7-2|NA|TRBJ1-6
TGTGCCAGCAGCTTACTGAGCGATTCACCCCTCCACTTT
CASSLLSDSPLHF
>NA|TRBV3-1/TRBV3-2|NA|TRBJ1-2
TGTGCCAGCAGCCAAGATCGCCAGAACTATGGCTACACCTTC
CASSQDRQNYGYTF
>NA|TRBV6-1|NA|TRBJ1-2
TGTGCCAGCAGTGAAATAGCTAACTATGGCTACACCTTC
CASSEIANYGYTF
>NA|TRBV5-1|few|TRBJ1-1
TGCGCCAGCAGCTTGGGAGGGCCACGAGAAGCTTTCTTT
CASSLGGPREAFF
>TRBD2|TRBV4-1|NA|TRBJ2-1
TGCGCCAGCAGCCAAGGACTAGCGGGAGGGCCGGGTCGTAGTGAGCAGTTCTTC
CASSQGLAGGPGRSEQFF
>NA|TRBV27|NA|TRBJ2-2
TGTGCCAGCACCAGGGAAGGCGGGGAGCTGTTTTTT
CASTREGGELFF
>NA|TRBV6-2/TRBV6-3|NA|TRBJ2-3
TGTGCCAGCCGCCAACTAGTGGGTGGTCGAGCGAGCACAGATACGCAGTATTTT
CASRQLVGGRASTDTQYF
>NA|TRBV28|NA|TRBJ1-1
TGTGCCAGCAGTTTACACAGAGCTGCCACTGAAGCTTTCTTT
CASSLHRAATEAFF
>TRBD1|TRBV23-1|NA|TRBJ1-6
TGCGCCAGCAGTCATCCGGAAGACGACAGGGGAAATTCACCCCTCCACTTT
CASSHPEDDRGNSPLHF
>NA|TRBV13|NA|TRBJ2-7
TGTGCCAGCAGCTCCTGGACTGACTCCTACGAGCAGTACTTC
CASSSWTDSYEQYF
>TRBD2|TRBV29-1|NA|TRBJ2-1
TGCAGCGTGGGGGGGATCAATGAGCAGTTCTTC
CSVGGINEQFF
>TRBD2|TRBV7-2|NA|TRBJ2-7
TGTGCCAGCAGCCTTGAGCGGGGGAGATACGAGCAGTACTTC
CASSLERGRYEQYF
>TRBD1|TRBV2|NA|TRBJ2-3
TGTGCCAGCAGTGGACCGACAGGGGGCACAGATACGCAGTATTTT
CASSGPTGGTDTQYF
>TRBD1|TRBV4-3|NA|TRBJ1-2
TGCGCCAGCAGCCAAGATAAGGCAGGGGGTCACTATGGCTACACCTTC
CASSQDKAGGHYGYTF
>NA|TRBV5-4|NA|TRBJ2-5
TGTGCCAGCAGCTACGACAGGTTCTGGGAGACCCAGTACTTC
CASSYDRFWETQYF
>NA|TRBV18|NA|TRBJ2-7
TGTGCCAGCTCCTATCTTGAGCGGCCCCTTTCCTACGAGCAGTACTTC
CASSYLERPLSYEQYF
>NA|TRBV27|NA|TRBJ1-1
TGTGCCAGCAGTCCATTAGGGACACCTTTCGCTGAAGCTTTCTTT
CASSPLGTPFAEAFF
>TRBD1|TRBV7-3|NA|TRBJ2-2
TGTGCCAGCAGCCCCGACAGGGGCACCGGGGAGCTGTTTTTT
CASSPDRGTGELFF
>TRBD2|TRBV5-1|NA|TRBJ2-3
TGCGCCAGCAGCTTGGTCGGGGGGGGCACAGATACGCAGTATTTT
CASSLVGGGTDTQYF
>NA|TRBV28|NA|TRBJ2-7
TGTGCGACCACCCTGGGGAGCTACGAGCAGTACTTC
CATTLGSYEQYF
>NA|TRBV25-1|NA|TRBJ1-2
TGTGCCAGCTCCGGCGCCAGGTTCTCTGGTGGCTACACCTTC
CASSGARFSGGYTF
>NA|TRBV14|NA|TRBJ2-1
TGTGCCAGCAGCCATCTTACCAGGGATGGTGAGCAGTTCTTC
CASSHLTRDGEQFF
>NA|TRBV5-1|NA|TRBJ2-1
TGCGCCAGCAGCTTGGGCGGGGTGAGCTACAATGAGCAGTTCTTC
CASSLGGVSYNEQFF
>TRBD1|TRBV5-1|NA|TRBJ1-4
TGCGCCAGCAGCTCTAACCGGGACAGGCTTTTAGAGGAAAAACTGTTTTTT
CASSSNRDRLLEEKLFF
>NA|TRBV4-1|NA|TRBJ2-1
TGCGCCAGCAGCCAAGTTTGGAGGGGCTCTAGCGCGAGCTCCTACAATGAGCAGTTCTTC
CASSQVWRGSSASSYNEQFF
>TRBD2|TRBV5-1|NA|TRBJ2-5
TGCGCCAGCAGCGTGGGTTTTAGCGGGGCCGAGACCCAGTACTTC
CASSVGFSGAETQYF
>NA|TRBV2|NA|TRBJ1-1
TGTGCCAGCAGTGAAGCGGGGGGGATGAACACTGAAGCTTTCTTT
CASSEAGGMNTEAFF
>TRBD1|TRBV5-5|NA|TRBJ1-5
TGTGCCAGCAGCCTAAGACAGGGCGGCCAGCCCCAGCATTTT
CASSLRQGGQPQHF
>NA|TRBV9|few|TRBJ1-2
TGTGCCAGCAGCGTAGACACTAGTAACTATGGCTACACCTTC
CASSVDTSNYGYTF
>TRBD1|TRBV19|few|TRBJ1-2
TGTGCCAGTAGTCTACTAACAGGGGTAGGAGGCTACACCTTC
CASSLLTGVGGYTF
>NA|TRBV9|NA|TRBJ1-2
TGTGCCAGCAGCCCCGACATGTCCGTCTATGGCTACACCTTC
CASSPDMSVYGYTF
>TRBD1|TRBV6-5|NA|TRBJ2-5
TGTGCCAGCAGCTTGACAGGGCTCCAAGAGACCCAGTACTTC
CASSLTGLQETQYF
>NA|TRBV2|NA|TRBJ2-7
TGTGCCAGCTATGACGGAAAACTATCCTACGAGCAGTACTTC
CASYDGKLSYEQYF